These 14 T cell receptor beta chains came from one sample sequenced in a study of CD8+ T cells in alopecia areata. Treatment specified: oral pan-JAK inhibitor, 5-10 mg twice daily. Reverse transcription of extracted RNA yielded cDNA, which provided the sequencing template. Measured with immunoSEQ multiplex PCR; TCRdb has only the in-frame clones, and not every one. The sample shows more than 100,000 clones, around 53% of them seen only once. The sample consisted of CD4+ T cells sorted from blood, taken at week 4, from a patient treated with tofacitinib. The receptors derive from a human donor with alopecia areata.

This chain joins TRBV5-1 and TRBJ1-5; tentative D call: TRBD1 (5 bases). Germline V gene lookup returns CDR1 SGHRS and CDR2 YFSETQ. The V end was cut by 4 bases, the J end by 4 bases, with 12 bases between. CDR3 size: 14 residues. In DNA, the CDR3 is TGCGCCAGCAGCCCCGGGACGGTTAATCAGCCCCAGCATTTT. Translated, it gives CASSPGTVNQPQHF.

This clone has a handful of counts. The gene calls are TRBV18 and TRBJ1-1, with TRBD1 matching 7 bases. V lost 5 bases and J lost 2; bases outside the gene matches: 11. Germline CDR1 KGHSH, CDR2 LQKENI. The length of the CDR3 is 16 residues. CDR3 sequence: CASSVPGQLVNTEAFF. CDR3 bases: TGTGCCAGCTCAGTACCGGGACAGCTAGTAAACACTGAAGCTTTCTTT.

The chain combines TRBV29-1 with TRBJ1-5; D not resolved. CDR1 and CDR2 (germline): SQVTM, ANQGSEA. Between the trimmed V and J ends, which lost 6 bases and 0 bases, there was a span of 15 bases. The CDR3 is 15 amino acids. The CDR3 DNA is TGCAGCGTCGCAGGTGAGGGCCTTAGCAATCAGCCCCAGCATTTT. Its translation: CSVAGEGLSNQPQHF.

The rearrangement joins TRBV9 to TRBJ2-1, with D tentatively TRBD2 (6 bases). The CDR3 runs 15 residues. V lost 0 bases and J lost 7, with 14 bases in between. Looked up from germline, CDR1 is SGDLS and CDR2 is YYNGEE. CDR3 residues: CASSVDGGFYNEQFF. CDR3 nucleotide sequence: TGTGCCAGCAGCGTAGATGGGGGGTTCTATAATGAGCAGTTCTTC.

This clone has just a few counts. The rearrangement uses TRBV29-1 and TRBJ2-2; TRBD1 matches 8 bases. Germline V gene lookup returns CDR1 SQVTM and CDR2 ANQGSEA. The CDR3 covers 15 residues. The ends lost 7 bases at V and 6 bases at J; junction bases unmatched: 13. The CDR3 protein is CSARRDRRVAGELFF. CDR3 nucleotide sequence: TGCAGCGCTCGCCGGGACAGGCGGGTCGCCGGGGAGCTGTTTTTT.

The V call is TRBV6-5, the J call TRBJ2-7; perhaps TRBD1 as D (5 bases). V was cut by 4 bases and J by 3 bases, with 7 bases left in between. The CDR3 covers 12 residues. Germline V gene lookup returns CDR1 MNHEY and CDR2 SVGAGI. In DNA form, the CDR3 reads TGTGCCAGCAGTTTAACAGGCTACGAGCAGTACTTC. It yields the protein CASSLTGYEQYF.

The rearrangement links TRBV29-1 to TRBJ2-1, with TRBD1 matching 9 bases. V was pared by 7 bases and J by 6 bases, with 10 bases of the junction left unmatched. Germline V lookup: CDR1 SQVTM, CDR2 ANQGSEA. The CDR3 length is 14 residues. The CDR3 nucleotides read TGCAGCGGGAAGGGACAGGGAAGGGGCAATGAGCAGTTCTTC. This translates into CSGKGQGRGNEQFF.

The rearrangement links TRBV6-5 to TRBJ2-7, with 11 nucleotides matching TRBD1. The CDR3 totals 14 residues. The V gene end was trimmed by 8 bases and the J gene end by 5 bases; junction bases not matched to a gene: 8. Germline CDR1 reads MNHEY; CDR2 reads SVGAGI. The CDR3 nucleotides read TGTGCCAGCGCTAGGGACAGGGGGGTCGACGAGCAGTACTTC. Residues: CASARDRGVDEQYF.

The chain links TRBV2 to TRBJ2-3; D might be TRBD2 (6 bases). V lost 1 base to trimming and J lost 10 bases, with 18 bases between them. The germline CDR1 and CDR2 sequences are SNHLY and FYNNEI. This CDR3 is built from 15 residues. The CDR3 reads CASSEGGLLSQAQYF. CDR3 bases: TGTGCCAGCAGTGAAGGGGGACTTCTTTCACAGGCGCAGTATTTT. The whole variable domain, filled in from reference TRBV2 and TRBJ2-3, reads EPEVTQTPSHQVTQMGQEVILRCVPISNHLYFYWYRQILGQKVEFLVSFYNNEISEKSEIFDDQFSVERPDGSNFTLKIRSTKLEDSAMYFCASSEGGLLSQAQYFGPGTRLTVL.

This clone was counted between two and nine times. The rearrangement links TRBV20-1 to TRBJ1-1; no firm D call. The V gene's germline CDR1 is DFQATT and CDR2 SNEGSKA (reference sequence). This CDR3 is built from 11 residues. V shed 6 bases and J shed 3 bases, with 8 bases lying between them. CDR3 amino acids: CSASSDTEAFF. The CDR3 DNA reads TGCAGTGCCTCCTCCGACACTGAAGCTTTCTTT.

The gene calls are TRBV4-1 and TRBJ2-3, with 7 bases that match TRBD1. Germline-derived CDR1 and CDR2 are MGHRA and YSYEKL. This CDR3 spans 16 amino acids. J gave up 6 bases and V 0 bases, and 9 bases lay outside the gene matches. CDR3 in DNA: TGCGCCAGCAGCCAAGAACGAGCGGCCAGGGGGGATACGCAGTATTTT. Protein sequence: CASSQERAARGDTQYF.

The chain has TRBV30 and TRBJ1-6; 7 bases agree with TRBD1. The CDR3 spans 15 residues. Germline CDR1 is GTSNPN and CDR2 is SVGIG (reference sequence). V was pared by 3 bases and J by 6 bases, with 8 bases of the junction left unmatched. CDR3 nucleotide sequence: TGTGCCTGGAGCCGACCGGGACAGACTAATTCACCCCTCCACTTT. Translating it yields CAWSRPGQTNSPLHF.

This clone was recorded a few times. V and J are TRBV4-1 and TRBJ1-3, with D unresolved. Germline values: CDR1 MGHRA, CDR2 YSYEKL. V lost 3 bases, J lost 2 bases, and 11 bases lay in between. The CDR3 has 15 amino acids. The CDR3 DNA reads TGCGCCAGCAGCCAGCCGGGGAGGACTGGAAACACCATATATTTT. This gives the protein CASSQPGRTGNTIYF.

The chain combines TRBV5-4 with TRBJ2-7; a possible D gene is TRBD1 (6 bases). The CDR3 has 13 amino acids. Germline V CDR1 and CDR2: SGHNT, YYREEE (reference sequence). V dropped 5 bases and J dropped 6 bases, with 15 bases sitting between them. CDR3 DNA: TGTGCCAGCAGAGGGGGTGTCGGGTCCGAGCAGTACTTC. The encoded protein is CASRGGVGSEQYF.